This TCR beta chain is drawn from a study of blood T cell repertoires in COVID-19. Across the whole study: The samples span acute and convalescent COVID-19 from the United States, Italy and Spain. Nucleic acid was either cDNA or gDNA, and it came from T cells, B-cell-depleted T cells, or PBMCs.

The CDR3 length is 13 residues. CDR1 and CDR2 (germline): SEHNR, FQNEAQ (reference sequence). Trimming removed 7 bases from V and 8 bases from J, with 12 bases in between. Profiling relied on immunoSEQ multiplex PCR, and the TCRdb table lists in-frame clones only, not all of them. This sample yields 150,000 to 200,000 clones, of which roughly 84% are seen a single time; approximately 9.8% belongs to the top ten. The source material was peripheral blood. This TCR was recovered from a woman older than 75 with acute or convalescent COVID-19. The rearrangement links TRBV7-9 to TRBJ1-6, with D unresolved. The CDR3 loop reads CASNKERDSPLHF. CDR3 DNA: TGTGCCAGCAACAAAGAACGAGATTCACCCCTCCACTTT.